A single sample gave rise to the 19 T cell receptor beta chains below, sequenced in a study of control samples from healthy donors and cancer patients. Assay: immunoSEQ multiplex PCR; the TCRdb copy retains only in-frame clones and omits some. The sample includes 150,000 to 200,000 clones, around nine tenths of them seen just once. The source material was blood. The receptors come from a man aged 30-40 years in good health.

The chain links TRBV28 to TRBJ1-1; the match to TRBD1 covers 11 bases. The CDR3 extends over 15 amino acids. The V gene's germline CDR1 is MDHEN and CDR2 SYDVKM. V shed 6 bases, J shed 4 bases, and the junction held 7 bases outside the gene matches. The CDR3 loop is CASSTTGQGGTEAFF. In nucleotides, the CDR3 is TGTGCCAGCAGCACGACGGGACAGGGGGGCACTGAAGCTTTCTTT.

V usage is TRBV5-1 and J usage is TRBJ1-1, with TRBD1 matching over 8 bases. This CDR3 has 15 amino acids. The V gene end was trimmed by 0 bases and the J gene end by 3 bases; junction bases not matched to a gene: 4. Per the germline V gene, CDR1 is SGHRS and CDR2 is YFSETQ. DNA of the CDR3: TGCGCCAGCAGCTTGGAGGAGACAGGGGACACTGAAGCTTTCTTT. This translates into CASSLEETGDTEAFF.

The CDR3 region is CASSYSGSFSNEQFF. CDR3 in DNA: TGTGCCAGCAGCTATAGCGGGAGTTTTAGCAATGAGCAGTTCTTC. The V gene is TRBV7-9, the J gene TRBJ2-1, with 9 bases fitting TRBD2. The CDR3 covers 15 residues. The germline V gene has CDR1 SEHNR and CDR2 FQNEAQ (reference sequence). The V gene end was trimmed by 4 bases and the J gene end by 6 bases; junction bases not matched to a gene: 7.

The chain joins TRBV2 to TRBJ2-1; D gene ambiguous. The CDR3 spans 13 residues. CDR1 and CDR2 from the germline V gene are SNHLY and FYNNEI. V was trimmed by 4 bases and J by 2 bases, leaving 6 bases between them. The CDR3 DNA reads as TGTGCCAGCAGTGTTCAGACCTACAATGAGCAGTTCTTC. It yields the protein CASSVQTYNEQFF.

The rearrangement joins TRBV3-1 (or the pseudogene TRBV3-2) to TRBJ1-3; D call uncertain. Looked up from germline, CDR1 is LGHDT and CDR2 is YNNKEL (reference sequence). The length of the CDR3 is 14 residues. The V gene lost 1 base and the J gene lost 0 bases, with 4 bases spanning the gap. The CDR3 spells CASSQVRSGNTIYF. DNA of the CDR3: TGTGCCAGCAGCCAAGTACGCTCTGGAAACACCATATATTTT.

This clone was counted once. The chain combines TRBV13 with TRBJ2-1; TRBD2 matches at 12 bases. The V gene end was trimmed by 0 bases and the J gene end by 1 base; junction bases not matched to a gene: 4. The CDR3 is 18 residues long. In germline, CDR1 is PRHDT, CDR2 FYEKMQ (reference sequence). The CDR3 protein is CASSLGLAGGLSYNEQFF. CDR3 in DNA: TGTGCCAGCAGCTTAGGACTAGCGGGAGGTTTATCCTACAATGAGCAGTTCTTC. The variable domain in full, completed from reference TRBV13 and TRBJ2-1, reads AAGVIQSPRHLIKEKRETATLKCYPIPRHDTVYWYQQGPGQDPQFLISFYEKMQSDKGSIPDRFSAQQFSDYHSELNMSSLELGDSALYFCASSLGLAGGLSYNEQFFGPGTRLTVL.

The V and J genes are TRBV4-2 and TRBJ2-7, with 11 nucleotides matching TRBD2. The germline CDR1 and CDR2 sequences are LGHNA and YNFKEQ. Trimming removed 4 bases from V and 5 bases from J; junction bases left unmatched: 10. CDR3 length equals 16 residues. The CDR3 protein is CASSLGTSGRLDEQYF. The DNA for the CDR3 is TGTGCCAGCAGCCTGGGAACTAGCGGGAGATTGGACGAGCAGTACTTC.

This chain joins TRBV4-3 and TRBJ1-5; 9 bases agree with TRBD1. CDR1 is LGHNA, CDR2 YSLEER, per germline. V was pared by 0 bases and J by 2 bases, with 8 bases of the junction left unmatched. The CDR3 sequence is 18 residues long. In DNA, the CDR3 is TGCGCCAGCAGCCAAGATAGGACAGGGGCTCTCGGCAATCAGCCCCAGCATTTT. Its protein product is CASSQDRTGALGNQPQHF.

V is TRBV12-3 or TRBV12-4 and J is TRBJ1-1; 8 bases map to TRBD1. This CDR3 contains 13 residues. V was clipped by 3 bases and J by 5 bases; unmatched bases: 2. CDR3 sequence: CASSFQGATEAFF. The CDR3 DNA sequence: TGTGCCAGCAGTTTTCAGGGGGCGACTGAAGCTTTCTTT.

This clone appeared a single time. The J gene is TRBJ1-1, the V gene TRBV19; D remains ambiguous. The ends were cut back, 6 bases at V and 5 bases at J, with 19 bases in the middle. The CDR3 contains 15 residues. Germline CDR1 LNHDA, CDR2 SQIVND (reference sequence). In DNA, the CDR3 is TGTGCCAGTAGCTCTGGCCCTGGATCTGTGACTGAAGCTTTCTTT. Translating it yields CASSSGPGSVTEAFF.

This chain connects TRBV27 to TRBJ2-1, with 16 bases aligning to TRBD2. Trimming took 9 bases from V and 2 from J; bases not matched to a gene: 10. The V gene's germline CDR1 is MNHEY and CDR2 SMNVEV (reference sequence). The CDR3 has 18 residues. DNA of the CDR3: TGTGCCAGTACCCCTGGGACTAGCGGGGGGGCCCCCTACAATGAGCAGTTCTTC. The encoded protein is CASTPGTSGGAPYNEQFF.

The chain carries TRBV9 and TRBJ1-1; tentative D call: TRBD1 (6 bases). The V end lost 3 bases, the J end lost 5 bases, and 11 bases lay between the germline ends. In germline, CDR1 is SGDLS, CDR2 YYNGEE. This CDR3 contains 13 residues. The CDR3 here is CASSAQGGTEAFF. The DNA of the CDR3 is TGTGCCAGCAGCGCACAGGGAGGTACTGAAGCTTTCTTT. The full variable domain, in which reference TRBV9 and TRBJ1-1 provide the parts outside the CDR3, is DSGVTQTPKHLITATGQRVTLRCSPRSGDLSVYWYQQSLDQGLQFLIQYYNGEERAKGNILERFSAQQFPDLHSELNLSSLELGDSALYFCASSAQGGTEAFFGQGTRLTVV.

The gene calls are TRBV6-2 or TRBV6-3 and TRBJ2-3, with TRBD2 matching 12 bases. J lost 4 bases, V lost 2 bases, and 1 base had no gene match. CDR1 and CDR2 (germline): MNHEY, SVGEGT. The CDR3 runs to 15 residues. CDR3 bases: TGTGCCAGCAGTTACACTAGCGGGAGGCCAGATACGCAGTATTTT. Residues: CASSYTSGRPDTQYF.

The J gene is TRBJ2-7, the V gene TRBV29-1, with TRBD2 matching 13 bases. The CDR3 length is 14 residues. After removal of 4 bases from V and 5 bases from J, the junction contained 5 bases not matched to a gene. The germline CDR1 and CDR2 sequences are SQVTM and ANQGSEA. CDR3 nucleotides: TGCAGCGTTGTGACTAGCGGGAGGATGCACGAGCAGTACTTC. Its protein product is CSVVTSGRMHEQYF.

This clone was seen once. The rearrangement links TRBV6-2 or TRBV6-3 to TRBJ2-5, with 7 bases matching TRBD1. There are 16 residues in the CDR3. CDR1 is MNHEY, CDR2 SVGEGT, per germline. V lost 7 bases to trimming and J lost 5 bases; unmatched junction nucleotides: 16. CDR3 protein: CASTPRARGRSETQYF. The CDR3 coding sequence is TGTGCCAGCACCCCTAGGGCTAGGGGGCGATCGGAGACCCAGTACTTC.

The CDR3 region is CASSPGGSGNYNEQFF. In nucleotides, the CDR3 is TGTGCCAGCAGCCCCGGGGGTAGCGGTAATTACAATGAGCAGTTCTTC. This rearrangement joins TRBV7-3 to TRBJ2-1, with D possibly TRBD2 on 6 matching bases. The CDR3 runs 16 residues. The V gene's germline CDR1 is SGHTA and CDR2 FQGTGA. The V and J ends lost 5 bases and 4 bases respectively, with 18 bases between them.

The V and J genes are TRBV11-1 and TRBJ1-4; 8 bases are a match to TRBD1. CDR3 length: 14 amino acids. Looked up from germline, CDR1 is SGHAT and CDR2 is FQDESV (reference sequence). The junction had 1 base not matched to a gene; V was cut back by 4 bases and J by 3 bases. The CDR3 sequence is CASSWDRSNEKLFF. The CDR3 nucleotides read TGTGCCAGCAGCTGGGACAGGTCTAATGAAAAACTGTTTTTT.

This rearrangement joins TRBV3-1 (or the pseudogene TRBV3-2) to TRBJ2-1, with D hard to call. Germline V gives CDR1 LGHDT, CDR2 YNNKEL (reference sequence). This CDR3 has 17 amino acids. V shed 2 bases and J shed 10 bases, with 24 bases lying between them. CDR3 DNA sequence: TGTGCCAGCAGCCAACACACTCCGGCAGACGGCCGCGAAGAGCAGTTCTTC. Translating it yields CASSQHTPADGREEQFF.

In this sample, this clone turned up a few times. The chain joins TRBV6-4 to TRBJ2-3; the D gene is possibly TRBD2 (6 bases). The CDR3 has 12 amino acids. V shed 2 bases and J shed 8 bases, with 8 bases lying between them. CDR1 MRHNA and CDR2 SNTAGT come from the germline V gene. CDR3 amino acids: CASSDGGSTQYF. DNA of the CDR3: TGTGCCAGCAGTGACGGGGGGTCTACGCAGTATTTT.